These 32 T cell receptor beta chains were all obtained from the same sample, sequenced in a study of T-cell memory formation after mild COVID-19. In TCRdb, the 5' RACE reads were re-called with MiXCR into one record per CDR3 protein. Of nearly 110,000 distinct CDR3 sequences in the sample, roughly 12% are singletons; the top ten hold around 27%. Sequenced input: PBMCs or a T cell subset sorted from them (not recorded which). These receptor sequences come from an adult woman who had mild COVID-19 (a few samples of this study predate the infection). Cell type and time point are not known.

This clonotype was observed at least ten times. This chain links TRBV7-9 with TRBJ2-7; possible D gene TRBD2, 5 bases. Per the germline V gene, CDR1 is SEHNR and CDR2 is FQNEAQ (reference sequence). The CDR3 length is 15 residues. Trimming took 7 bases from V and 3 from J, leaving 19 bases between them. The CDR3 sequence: CASTTTSGNHYEQYF. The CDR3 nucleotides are TGTGCCAGCACCACGACGTCCGGGAATCACTACGAGCAGTACTTC.

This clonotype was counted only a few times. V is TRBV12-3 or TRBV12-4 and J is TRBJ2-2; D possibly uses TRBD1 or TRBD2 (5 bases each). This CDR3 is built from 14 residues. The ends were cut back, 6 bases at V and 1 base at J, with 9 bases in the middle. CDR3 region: CASRGTVNTGELFF. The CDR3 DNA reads TGTGCCAGCAGGGGGACGGTGAACACCGGGGAGCTGTTTTTT.

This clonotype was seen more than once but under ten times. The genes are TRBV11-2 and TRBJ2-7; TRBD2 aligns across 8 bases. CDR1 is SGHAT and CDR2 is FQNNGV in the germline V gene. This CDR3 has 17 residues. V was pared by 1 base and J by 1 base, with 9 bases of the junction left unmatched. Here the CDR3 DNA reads TGTGCCAGCAGCTTAGTGACCGGGACTAGACGGTCCTACGAGCAGTACTTC. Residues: CASSLVTGTRRSYEQYF.

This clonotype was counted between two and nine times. This CDR3 reads CASSTGTGLTKNIQYF. The CDR3 DNA reads TGTGCCAGCAGCACCGGGACAGGGTTGACAAAAAACATTCAGTACTTC. This rearrangement joins TRBV7-9 to TRBJ2-4; TRBD1 agrees at 9 bases. The germline CDR1 and CDR2 sequences are SEHNR and FQNEAQ (reference sequence). Trimming cost V 5 bases and J 4 bases; bases outside gene matches: 9. The CDR3 contains 16 residues.

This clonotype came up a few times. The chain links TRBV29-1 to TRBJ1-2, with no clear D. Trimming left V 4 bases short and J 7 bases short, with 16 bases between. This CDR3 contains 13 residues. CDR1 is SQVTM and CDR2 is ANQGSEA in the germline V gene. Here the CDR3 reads CSVAGMTSPGYTF. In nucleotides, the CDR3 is TGCAGCGTTGCGGGGATGACTTCTCCTGGCTACACCTTC.

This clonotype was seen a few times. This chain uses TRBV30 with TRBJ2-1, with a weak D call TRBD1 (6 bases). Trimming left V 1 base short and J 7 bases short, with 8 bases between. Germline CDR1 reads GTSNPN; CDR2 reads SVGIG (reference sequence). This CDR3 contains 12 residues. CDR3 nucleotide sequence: TGTGCCTGGAGTGACACAGGGAATGAGCAGTTCTTC. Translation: CAWSDTGNEQFF.

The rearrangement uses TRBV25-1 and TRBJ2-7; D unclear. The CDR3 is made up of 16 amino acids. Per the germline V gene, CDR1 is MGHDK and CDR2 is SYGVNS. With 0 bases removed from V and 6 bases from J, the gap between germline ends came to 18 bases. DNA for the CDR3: TGTGCCAGCAGTGAATATACAGCCCCGGGTTCGTCCGAGCAGTACTTC. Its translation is CASSEYTAPGSSEQYF.

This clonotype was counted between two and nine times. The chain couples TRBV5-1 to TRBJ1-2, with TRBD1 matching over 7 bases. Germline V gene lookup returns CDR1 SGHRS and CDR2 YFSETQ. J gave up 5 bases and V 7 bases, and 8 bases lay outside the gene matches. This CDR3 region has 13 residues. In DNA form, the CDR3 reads TGCGCCAGCCGACAGGGTGGAGAGTATGGCTACACCTTC. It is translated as CASRQGGEYGYTF.

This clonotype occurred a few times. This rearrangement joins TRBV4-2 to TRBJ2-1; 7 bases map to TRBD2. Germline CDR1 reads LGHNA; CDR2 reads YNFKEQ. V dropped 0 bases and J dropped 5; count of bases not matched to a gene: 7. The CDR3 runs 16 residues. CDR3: CASSQDHRGGDNEQFF. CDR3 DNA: TGTGCCAGCAGCCAAGATCACCGTGGGGGGGACAATGAGCAGTTCTTC.

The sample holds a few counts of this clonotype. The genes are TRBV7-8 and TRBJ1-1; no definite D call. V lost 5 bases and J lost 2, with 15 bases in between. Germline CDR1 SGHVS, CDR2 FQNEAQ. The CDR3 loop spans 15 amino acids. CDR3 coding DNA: TGTGCCAGCAGCGTAGGTGTCGCGTTCAACACTGAAGCTTTCTTT. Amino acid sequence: CASSVGVAFNTEAFF.

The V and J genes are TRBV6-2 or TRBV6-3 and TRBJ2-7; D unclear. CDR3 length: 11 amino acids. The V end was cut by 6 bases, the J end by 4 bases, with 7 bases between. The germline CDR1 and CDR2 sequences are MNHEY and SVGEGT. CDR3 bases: TGTGCCAGCAGAGTATCATACGAGCAGTACTTC. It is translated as CASRVSYEQYF.

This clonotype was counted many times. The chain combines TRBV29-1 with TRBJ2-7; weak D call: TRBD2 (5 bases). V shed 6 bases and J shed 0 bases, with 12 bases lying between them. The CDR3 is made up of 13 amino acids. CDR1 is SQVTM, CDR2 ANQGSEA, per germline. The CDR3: CSVTESGSYEQYF. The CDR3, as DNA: TGCAGCGTCACGGAGAGCGGCTCCTACGAGCAGTACTTC.

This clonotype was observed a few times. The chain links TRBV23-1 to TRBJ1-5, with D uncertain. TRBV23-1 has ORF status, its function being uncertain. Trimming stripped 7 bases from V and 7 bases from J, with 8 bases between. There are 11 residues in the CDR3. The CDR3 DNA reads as TGCGCCAGCACCCCGGGACAGCCCCAGCATTTT. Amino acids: CASTPGQPQHF.

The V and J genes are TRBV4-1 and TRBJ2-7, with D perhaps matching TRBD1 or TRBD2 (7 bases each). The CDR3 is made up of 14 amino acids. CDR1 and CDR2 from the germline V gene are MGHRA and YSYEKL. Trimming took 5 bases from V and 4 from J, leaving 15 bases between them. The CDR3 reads CASSKGGGQYEQYF. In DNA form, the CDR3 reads TGCGCCAGCAGCAAAGGGGGGGGACAGTACGAGCAGTACTTC.

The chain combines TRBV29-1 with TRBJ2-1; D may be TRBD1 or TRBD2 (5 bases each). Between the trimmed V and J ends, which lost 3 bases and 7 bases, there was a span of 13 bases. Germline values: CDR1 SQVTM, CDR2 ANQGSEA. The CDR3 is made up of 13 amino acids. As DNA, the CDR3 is TGCAGCGTTGACGCCGGGACGGGAAATGAGCAGTTCTTC. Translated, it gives CSVDAGTGNEQFF.

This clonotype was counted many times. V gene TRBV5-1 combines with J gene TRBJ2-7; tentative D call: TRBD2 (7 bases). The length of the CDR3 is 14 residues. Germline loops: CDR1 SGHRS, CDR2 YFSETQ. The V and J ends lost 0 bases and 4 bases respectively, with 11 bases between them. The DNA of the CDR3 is TGCGCCAGCAGCTTGGAAGGGGGGGATTACGAGCAGTACTTC. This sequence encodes CASSLEGGDYEQYF.

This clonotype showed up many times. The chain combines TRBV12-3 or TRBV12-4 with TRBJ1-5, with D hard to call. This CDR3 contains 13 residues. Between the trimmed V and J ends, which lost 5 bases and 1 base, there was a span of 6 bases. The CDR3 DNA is TGTGCCAGCAGTCCGGACAGCAATCAGCCCCAGCATTTT. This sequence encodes CASSPDSNQPQHF.

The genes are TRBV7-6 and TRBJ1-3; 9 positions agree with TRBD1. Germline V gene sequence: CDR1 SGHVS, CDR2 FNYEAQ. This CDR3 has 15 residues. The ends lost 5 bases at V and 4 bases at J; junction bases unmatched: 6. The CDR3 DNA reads TGTGCCAGCAGCGCGGACAGGGGACCCGGAAACACCATATATTTT. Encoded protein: CASSADRGPGNTIYF. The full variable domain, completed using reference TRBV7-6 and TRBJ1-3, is GAGVSQSPRYKVTKRGQDVALRCDPISGHVSLYWYRQALGQGPEFLTYFNYEAQQDKSGLPNDRFSAERPEGSISTLTIQRTEQRDSAMYRCASSADRGPGNTIYFGEGSWLTVV.

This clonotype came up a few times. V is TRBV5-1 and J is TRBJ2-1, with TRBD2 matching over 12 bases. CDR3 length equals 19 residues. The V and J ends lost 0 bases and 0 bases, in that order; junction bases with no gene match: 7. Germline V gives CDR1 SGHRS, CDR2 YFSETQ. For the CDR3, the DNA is TGCGCCAGCAGCTTGGTCGCGACTAGCGGGGGTAGCTCCTACAATGAGCAGTTCTTC. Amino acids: CASSLVATSGGSSYNEQFF.

The CDR3 here is CASSTRDRVTDTQYF. The CDR3 DNA is TGTGCCAGCAGTACCAGGGACAGGGTCACAGATACGCAGTATTTT. The genes are TRBV7-2 and TRBJ2-3; 9 bases fit TRBD1. This CDR3 region has 15 residues. Germline lookup yields CDR1 SGHTA and CDR2 FQGNSA. The V gene end was trimmed by 6 bases and the J gene end by 2 bases; junction bases not matched to a gene: 6.

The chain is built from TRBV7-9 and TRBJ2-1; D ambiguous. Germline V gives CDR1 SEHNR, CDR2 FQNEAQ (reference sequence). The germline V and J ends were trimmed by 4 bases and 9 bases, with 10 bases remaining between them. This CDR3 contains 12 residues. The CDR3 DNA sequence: TGTGCCAGCAGCTCCGCCGTGGGTGAGCAGTTCTTC. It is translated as CASSSAVGEQFF.

The chain's CDR3 is CASSWTSYEQYF. Here the CDR3 DNA reads TGTGCCAGCAGCTGGACCTCCTACGAGCAGTACTTC. This chain uses TRBV7-2 with TRBJ2-7; D unclear. The CDR3 sequence is 12 residues long. V dropped 4 bases and J dropped 0 bases, with 4 bases sitting between them. The germline CDR1 and CDR2 sequences are SGHTA and FQGNSA.

The CDR3 DNA follows: TGTGCCAGCAGTTTGAGGCCTGGGGCCAACGTCCTGACTTTC. Translation: CASSLRPGANVLTF. The chain links TRBV12-3 or TRBV12-4 to TRBJ2-6; D gene ambiguous. V gave up 3 bases and J gave up 2 bases, with 5 bases separating them. CDR3 length equals 14 residues.

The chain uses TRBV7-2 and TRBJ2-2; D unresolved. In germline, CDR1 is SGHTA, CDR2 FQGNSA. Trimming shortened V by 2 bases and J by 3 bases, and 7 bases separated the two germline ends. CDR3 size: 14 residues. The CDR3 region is CASSLWIHTGELFF. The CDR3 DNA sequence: TGTGCCAGCAGCTTATGGATACACACCGGGGAGCTGTTTTTT.

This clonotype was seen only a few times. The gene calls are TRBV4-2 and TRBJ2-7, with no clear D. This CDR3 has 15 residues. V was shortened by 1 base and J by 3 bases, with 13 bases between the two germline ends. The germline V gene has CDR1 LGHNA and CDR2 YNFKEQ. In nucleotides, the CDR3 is TGTGCCAGCAGCCAAGCGTCCCAGACTCACTACGAGCAGTACTTC. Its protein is CASSQASQTHYEQYF.

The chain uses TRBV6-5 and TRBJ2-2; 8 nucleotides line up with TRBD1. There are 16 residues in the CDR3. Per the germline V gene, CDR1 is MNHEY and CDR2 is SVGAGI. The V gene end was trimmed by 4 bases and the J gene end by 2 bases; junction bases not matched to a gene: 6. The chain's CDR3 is CASSSLTGANTGELFF. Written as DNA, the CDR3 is TGTGCCAGCAGTTCCCTGACAGGGGCAAACACCGGGGAGCTGTTTTTT.

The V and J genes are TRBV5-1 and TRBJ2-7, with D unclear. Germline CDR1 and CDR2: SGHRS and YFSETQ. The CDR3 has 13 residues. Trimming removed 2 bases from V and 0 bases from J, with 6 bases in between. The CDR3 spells CASSFADSYEQYF. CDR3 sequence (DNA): TGCGCCAGCAGCTTTGCGGACTCCTACGAGCAGTACTTC.

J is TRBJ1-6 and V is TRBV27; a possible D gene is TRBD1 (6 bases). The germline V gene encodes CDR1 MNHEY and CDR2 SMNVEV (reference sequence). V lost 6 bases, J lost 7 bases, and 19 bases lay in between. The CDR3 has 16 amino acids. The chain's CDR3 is CASRQERGVLNSPLHF. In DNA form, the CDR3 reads TGTGCCAGCAGGCAGGAGAGGGGGGTCTTGAATTCACCCCTCCACTTT.

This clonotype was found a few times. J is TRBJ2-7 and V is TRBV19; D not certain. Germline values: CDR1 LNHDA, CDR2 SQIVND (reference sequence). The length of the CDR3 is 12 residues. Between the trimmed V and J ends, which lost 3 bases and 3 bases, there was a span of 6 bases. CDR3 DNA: TGTGCCAGTAGTATCGGCGGCTACGAGCAGTACTTC. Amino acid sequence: CASSIGGYEQYF.

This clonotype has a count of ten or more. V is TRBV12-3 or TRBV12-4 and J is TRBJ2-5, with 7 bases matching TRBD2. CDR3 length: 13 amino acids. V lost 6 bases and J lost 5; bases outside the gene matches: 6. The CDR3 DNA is TGTGCCAGCAGATTTGGGGAGGGGGAGACCCAGTACTTC. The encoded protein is CASRFGEGETQYF.

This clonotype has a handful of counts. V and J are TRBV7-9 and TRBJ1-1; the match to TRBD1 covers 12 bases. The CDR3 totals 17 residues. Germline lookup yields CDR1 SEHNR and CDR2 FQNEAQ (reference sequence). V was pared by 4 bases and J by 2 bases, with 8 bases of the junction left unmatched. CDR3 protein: CASSSPGQGALNTEAFF. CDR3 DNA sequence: TGTGCCAGCAGCTCCCCGGGACAGGGGGCTCTTAACACTGAAGCTTTCTTT.

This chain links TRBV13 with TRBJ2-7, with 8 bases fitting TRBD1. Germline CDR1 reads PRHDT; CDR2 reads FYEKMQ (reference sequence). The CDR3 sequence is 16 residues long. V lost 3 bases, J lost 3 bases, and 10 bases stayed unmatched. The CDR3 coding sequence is TGTGCCAGCAGCTTCCTGACAGGGGCCCTCAACTACGAGCAGTACTTC. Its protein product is CASSFLTGALNYEQYF. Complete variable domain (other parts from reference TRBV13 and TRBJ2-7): AAGVIQSPRHLIKEKRETATLKCYPIPRHDTVYWYQQGPGQDPQFLISFYEKMQSDKGSIPDRFSAQQFSDYHSELNMSSLELGDSALYFCASSFLTGALNYEQYFGPGTRLTVT.